Listed below are T cell receptor beta chains from one sample, sequenced in a study of tumor-infiltrating lymphocytes in localized non-small cell lung cancer. Libraries were prepared by immunoSEQ multiplex PCR; TCRdb keeps only in-frame clonotypes and omits some of them. The sample lists 25,000 to 30,000 clones; approximately 85% were seen once. The source material was lung tumor tissue. These TCRs come from a human donor with non-small cell lung cancer. Each CDR3 is given with its conserved first and last residue. The order of the fields is CDR3 protein, CDR3 length, V gene.

CDR3: CASSLLPLPNSPLHF; length: 15; V: TRBV5-5
CDR3: CASSQGHGRTDTQYF; length: 15; V: TRBV4-2
CDR3: CATGELAGIDSNQPQHF; length: 17; V: TRBV10-3
CDR3: CASSPARGNNSPLHF; length: 15; V: TRBV18
CDR3: CSVEVGGGDTQYF; length: 13; V: TRBV29-1
CDR3: CAWQMAGANVLTF; length: 13; V: TRBV30
CDR3: CASSVATDTQYF; length: 12; V: TRBV9
CDR3: CASSLQGINNEQFF; length: 14; V: TRBV5-1
CDR3: CAWTSRGGGAETQYF; length: 15; V: TRBV30
CDR3: CASSWGGAINQPQHF; length: 15; V: TRBV5-6
CDR3: CASSGDLLAGGETQYF; length: 16; V: TRBV5-4
CDR3: CAGTGTENSPLHF; length: 13; V: TRBV7-9
CDR3: CASSLAPVDGYTF; length: 13; V: TRBV5-1
CDR3: CASSSARGTDTQYF; length: 14; V: TRBV6-5
CDR3: CAASPHQENSGNTIYF; length: 16; V: TRBV6-6
CDR3: CASSISGVGEKLFF; length: 14; V: TRBV19
CDR3: CASSDQGGGELFF; length: 13; V: TRBV7-3
CDR3: CASSLRAGERYEQYF; length: 15; V: TRBV7-2
CDR3: CASSYSGMVNTEAFF; length: 15; V: TRBV6-5
CDR3: CASSSGSGKQPQHF; length: 14; V: TRBV5-6
CDR3: CASSLGDPTSPLHF; length: 14; V: TRBV7-2
CDR3: CASSPQGPGQPQHF; length: 14; V: TRBV5-1
CDR3: CASSPNAYEQYF; length: 12; V: TRBV6-6
CDR3: CASSPFRQGVTSGGLEQFF; length: 19; V: TRBV7-2
CDR3: CASSLEAGGAFF; length: 12; V: TRBV7-9
CDR3: CASSQRPGRRQETQYF; length: 16; V: TRBV25-1
CDR3: CASSAVTGAIGNTIYF; length: 16; V: TRBV25-1
CDR3: CASSLEGQDQETQYF; length: 15; V: TRBV5-1
CDR3: CASSQRLSFLGNTIYF; length: 16; V: TRBV4-2
CDR3: CASSEYRDRERSIAKNIQYF; length: 20; V: TRBV6-1
CDR3: CASSQYSGTTTGELFF; length: 16; V: TRBV4-2
CDR3: CASSQAGNFHQPQHF; length: 15; V: TRBV18
CDR3: CASSLADRTYEQYF; length: 14; V: TRBV7-2
CDR3: CASSQATGSSGNTIYF; length: 16; V: TRBV4-2
CDR3: CASSPWPSYEQYF; length: 13; V: TRBV9
CDR3: CATSRGGRGSSYEQYF; length: 16; V: TRBV15
CDR3: CASSPPAGGGPTDTQYF; length: 17; V: TRBV18
CDR3: CASSSRDSNQPQHF; length: 14; V: TRBV7-2
CDR3: CASSQNFNNNSPLHF; length: 15; V: TRBV14
CDR3: CASSVGGVNEKLFF; length: 14; V: TRBV7-2
CDR3: CSAHDRTEQYF; length: 11; V: TRBV20-1
CDR3: CASSETPGTAYEQYF; length: 15; V: TRBV6-1
CDR3: CASSPPGLARYEQYF; length: 15; V: TRBV5-4
CDR3: CATKGLAASYNEQFF; length: 15; V: TRBV5-1